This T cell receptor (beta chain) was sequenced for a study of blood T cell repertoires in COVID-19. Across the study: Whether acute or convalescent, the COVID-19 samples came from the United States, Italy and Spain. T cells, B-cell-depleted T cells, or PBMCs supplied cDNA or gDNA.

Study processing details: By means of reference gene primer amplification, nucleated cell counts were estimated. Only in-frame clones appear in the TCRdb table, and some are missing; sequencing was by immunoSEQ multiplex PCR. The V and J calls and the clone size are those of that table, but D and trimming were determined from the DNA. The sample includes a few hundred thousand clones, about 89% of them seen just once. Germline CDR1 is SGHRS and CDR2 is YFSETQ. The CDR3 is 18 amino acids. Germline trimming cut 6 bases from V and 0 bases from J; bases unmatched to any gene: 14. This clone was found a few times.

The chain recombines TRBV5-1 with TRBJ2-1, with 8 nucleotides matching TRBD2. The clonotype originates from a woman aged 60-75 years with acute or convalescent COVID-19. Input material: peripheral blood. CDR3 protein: CASTRRIAGRSSYNEQFF. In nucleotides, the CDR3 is TGCGCCAGCACTAGGAGGATAGCGGGACGGAGCTCCTACAATGAGCAGTTCTTC.